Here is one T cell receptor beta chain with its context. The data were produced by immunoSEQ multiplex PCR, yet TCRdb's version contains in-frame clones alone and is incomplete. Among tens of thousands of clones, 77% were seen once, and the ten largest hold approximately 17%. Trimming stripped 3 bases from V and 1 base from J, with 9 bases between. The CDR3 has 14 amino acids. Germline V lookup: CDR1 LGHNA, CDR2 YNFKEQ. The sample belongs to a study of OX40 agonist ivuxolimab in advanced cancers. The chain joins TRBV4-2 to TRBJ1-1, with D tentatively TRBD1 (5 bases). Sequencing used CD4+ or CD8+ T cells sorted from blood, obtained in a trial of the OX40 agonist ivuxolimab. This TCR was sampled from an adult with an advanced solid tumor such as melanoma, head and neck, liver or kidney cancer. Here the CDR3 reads CASSHLGENTEAFF. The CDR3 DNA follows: TGTGCCAGCAGCCACCTAGGGGAGAACACTGAAGCTTTCTTT.